This T cell receptor beta chain was sequenced during a study of molecular identifiers for immune sequencing clone quantification (dated 2018 in TCRdb). Turning to the overall study: In a replicate experiment, RNA from 20,000 or 100,000 naive CD8 T cells was split into five aliquots, four of which were sequenced. This methods study used CD8 T cells to benchmark TCR RNA copy counting and molecular-identifier clustering-based TCR repertoire sequencing (MIDCIRS). Study-wide findings and limitations: Without barcode sub-clustering, chimeric consensus sequences inflated TCR diversity; chimeras reached as high as 47%. Even against a background of about a million naive CD8 T cells, spiked-in Jurkat TCR RNA amounting to a single cell's worth was reported to be detectable. Highly expanded clone sizes could be underestimated because identical TCR molecules may share a barcode. The naive libraries included spiked-in Jurkat TCR RNA (10 copies' worth), and this RNA is not part of the donor repertoire. Modeling estimated about three recovered TCR RNA copies per cell, compared with about 10 by digital PCR, which implies roughly 30% capture efficiency. In CMV-specific effector cells, clones with more than 20 RNA copies accounted for over 97% of molecules, whereas in naive cells such clones accounted for under 1%.

Libraries of naive CD8 T cells were built from anywhere between roughly 17,000 and 1,100,000 sorted cells, with 10%, 30% or 50% of the purified RNA used. Naive CD8 T cells, defined as CD8+CD4-CCR7+CD45RA+, were FACS-sorted into RLT Plus buffer on a BD FACSAria II. To test detection sensitivity, Jurkat RNA equal to ten TCR copies was added to samples of about 19,000-1,100,000 naive CD8 T cells. CD8 T cells were enriched with RosetteSep CD8+ T Cell Enrichment Cocktail and Ficoll-Paque, followed by ACK red cell lysis. Library prep was done by PCR. Sequencing took place on a NextSeq 500. Bulk TCR libraries were generated as previously described, with the TCR primers listed in Table S5 used. Total RNA was purified with the Qiagen AllPrep DNA/RNA kit. Before any analysis, reads coming from multiple sequencing runs of the same library were combined into one pool. The authors' analysis ran thus. Only reads with exact TCR constant sequence were kept, trimmed to 150 nt, and grouped by their 12-nt molecular barcodes. Reads in each barcode group were sub-clustered using a 15% Levenshtein threshold, and a quality-weighted consensus sequence was built for each RNA molecule. Non-functional sequences were excluded, and lower-count sequences lying one edit away from another sequence were also excluded. Barcode sub-clusters with fewer than 20% of the maximum read count were removed, based on fitting two negative binomial distributions. TCRdb passed the public sequencing reads through fastp at Q25 and MiXCR, retaining productive beta sequences. A single entry per CDR3 protein holds the most common genes and DNA from its merged rows. These V and J calls originate from TCRdb's pipeline instead of the authors' own analysis. For this sample the table gives some 89,000 distinct CDR3 sequences, of which roughly a quarter were detected only once. Jointly, the top ten make up roughly 1% of the sample.

V trim: 7 bases; J trim: 4 bases; unmatched bases: 14. The germline V gene gives CDR1 as SQVTM and CDR2 as ANQGSEA. Including the terminal cysteine and phenylalanine, the CDR3 comprises 15 residues. CDR3 DNA is the only sequence kept; it has 45 bases, read in frame from the first base. This clonotype was recorded at least ten times. Its specific antigen is unknown. No base qualities exist here, and no much larger clone lies one base off it. The receptor's source is a human donor in good health. Some libraries in this study had Jurkat cell RNA spiked in. Sequenced input: naive CD8+ T cells from blood, with Jurkat cell RNA spiked in. The sample's cell subset or site label, decoded: FACS-sorted CD8+CD4-CCR7+CD45RA+ naive T cells. The chain uses TRBV29-1 and TRBJ2-3; 7 bases in the junction line up with TRBD1. The CDR3 protein: CSAYLRDSGSDTQYF. The nucleotides are TGCAGCGCGTACCTCCGGGACAGTGGCTCAGATACGCAGTATTTT.